This record covers a single T cell receptor (beta chain). Trimming cost V 4 bases and J 9 bases, with 14 bases left between them. CDR1 SGDLS and CDR2 YYNGEE come from the germline V gene. The CDR3 loop spans 13 amino acids. As originally analysed: Quantification of nucleated cells was approximated via reference gene primer amplification. Using immunoSEQ multiplex PCR, the repertoire was profiled, and TCRdb retains in-frame clones only, with some absent. The DNA was the basis for D and trimming; V, J and clone size are from that table. The data contain a few hundred thousand clones, about four fifths of them singletons. This specimen comes from a study of blood T cell repertoires in COVID-19. Study-wide background: Spain, Italy and the United States supplied samples that represented acute and convalescent COVID-19. Sources were T cells, B-cell-depleted T cells, or PBMCs; the material itself was cDNA or gDNA.

The sequence derives from a man in his fifties or sixties who had recovered from COVID-19. The sample taken for sequencing was PBMCs or T cells enriched from blood (not recorded which). The rearrangement uses TRBV9 and TRBJ2-1; D may be TRBD2 (5 bases). The CDR3 reads CASSSRTGVEQFF. The DNA for the CDR3 is TGTGCCAGCAGCAGTAGAACCGGGGTTGAGCAGTTCTTC. Looking up the rest from reference TRBV9 and TRBJ2-1 gives the full variable domain: DSGVTQTPKHLITATGQRVTLRCSPRSGDLSVYWYQQSLDQGLQFLIQYYNGEERAKGNILERFSAQQFPDLHSELNLSSLELGDSALYFCASSSRTGVEQFFGPGTRLTVL.